This T cell receptor (beta chain) stems from a study of blood T cell repertoires in COVID-19. V was cut by 0 bases and J by 3 bases, with 7 bases left in between. The CDR3 loop spans 15 amino acids. Germline assignment: CDR1 SGHRS and CDR2 YFSETQ. Produced via immunoSEQ multiplex PCR; TCRdb's table is partial and in-frame only. The data contain 140,000 to 150,000 clones, about 80% of them singletons. This receptor was taken from a human donor in a cohort sampled during active COVID-19. V and J are TRBV5-1 and TRBJ1-6; a possible D gene is TRBD1 (6 bases). The sample consisted of peripheral blood. The CDR3: CASSLGDIYNSPLHF. The CDR3 nucleotides read TGCGCCAGCAGCTTGGGGGACATCTATAATTCACCCCTCCACTTT.